This T cell receptor beta chain is drawn from a study of tumor-infiltrating lymphocytes in glioblastoma multiforme. CDR3 size: 15 residues. Trimming cost V 3 bases and J 1 base, with 12 bases left between them. Germline V gene lookup returns CDR1 SGHRS and CDR2 YFSETQ. Points from the study as a whole: The T cells in this sample were not sorted into functional subsets. Unequal TCR RNA per T cell might skew measured clone sizes.

The sample holds many counts of this clonotype. Its antigen is undetermined. Multiple V-beta primers and a C-beta primer amplified TCRB from RNA. Unique molecular identifiers were not described for the libraries. Via MiXCR, TCRdb re-called the multiplex PCR reads, giving one row per CDR3 protein. Of 13,000 to 15,000 distinct CDR3 sequences detected, 55% to 85% appear once; the ten largest clones hold around half. The gene calls are TRBV5-1 and TRBJ2-3; the D gene is possibly TRBD2 (6 bases). The specimen was brain tumor tissue. This clonotype was obtained from a male donor with glioblastoma. The CDR3 loop is CASSSQAGGTDTQYF. The CDR3 nucleotides read TGCGCCAGCAGCTCTCAAGCGGGTGGCACAGATACGCAGTATTTT. The full variable domain, in which reference TRBV5-1 and TRBJ2-3 provide the parts outside the CDR3, is KAGVTQTPRYLIKTRGQQVTLSCSPISGHRSVSWYQQTPGQGLQFLFEYFSETQRNKGNFPGRFSGRQFSNSRSEMNVSTLELGDSALYLCASSSQAGGTDTQYFGPGTRLTVL.